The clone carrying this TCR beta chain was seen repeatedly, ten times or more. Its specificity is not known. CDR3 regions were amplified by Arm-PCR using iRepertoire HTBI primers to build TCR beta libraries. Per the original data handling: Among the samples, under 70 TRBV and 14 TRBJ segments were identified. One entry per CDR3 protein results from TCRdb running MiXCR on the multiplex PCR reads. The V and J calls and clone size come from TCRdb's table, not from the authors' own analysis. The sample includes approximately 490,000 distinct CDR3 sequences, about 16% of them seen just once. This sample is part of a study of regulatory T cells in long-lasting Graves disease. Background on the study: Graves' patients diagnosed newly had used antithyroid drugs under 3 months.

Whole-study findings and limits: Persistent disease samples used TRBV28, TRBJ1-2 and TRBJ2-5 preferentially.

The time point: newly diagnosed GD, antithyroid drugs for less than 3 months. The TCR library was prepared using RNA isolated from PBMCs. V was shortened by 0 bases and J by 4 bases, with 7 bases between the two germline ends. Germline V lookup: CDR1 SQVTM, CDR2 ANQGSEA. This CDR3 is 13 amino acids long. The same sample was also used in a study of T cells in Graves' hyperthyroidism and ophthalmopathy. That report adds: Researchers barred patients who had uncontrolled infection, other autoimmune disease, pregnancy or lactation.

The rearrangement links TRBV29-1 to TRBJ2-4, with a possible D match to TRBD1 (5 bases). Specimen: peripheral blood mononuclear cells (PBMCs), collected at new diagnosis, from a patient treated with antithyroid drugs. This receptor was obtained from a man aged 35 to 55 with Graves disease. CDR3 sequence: CSVEDRQKNIQYF. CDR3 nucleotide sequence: TGCAGCGTTGAAGATAGACAGAAAAACATTCAGTACTTC.